Included here is one TCR beta chain sequence, with context. These data are taken from a study of blood T cell repertoires in COVID-19. How the authors handled the data: Amplification of reference gene primers provided the estimated nucleated cell counts. Using immunoSEQ multiplex PCR, the repertoire was profiled, and TCRdb retains in-frame clones only, with some absent. V and J calls plus clone size are reproduced from that table; the DNA served to infer D and trimming. The table has under 300,000 clones, around 92% seen once. In terms of age and location, participants ranged from roughly 18 to 90 years and lived in about 25 US areas. The recovered donors of Cohort 3 showed two negative PCRs, clearance, or symptom resolution. The TCR originated in a woman between 55 and 75 years old who had recovered from COVID-19. The source material was PBMCs or T cells enriched from blood (not recorded which).

CDR3 sequence (DNA): TGTGCCAGCATTCTCACCGGGGACAGGGTTTATGAAAAACTGTTTTTT. It is translated as CASILTGDRVYEKLFF. The V and J genes are TRBV3-1 (or the pseudogene TRBV3-2) and TRBJ1-4, with 9 bases identical to TRBD1. This CDR3 is built from 16 residues. V lost 7 bases, J lost 6 bases, and 12 bases stayed unmatched. In germline, CDR1 is LGHDT, CDR2 YNNKEL (reference sequence).